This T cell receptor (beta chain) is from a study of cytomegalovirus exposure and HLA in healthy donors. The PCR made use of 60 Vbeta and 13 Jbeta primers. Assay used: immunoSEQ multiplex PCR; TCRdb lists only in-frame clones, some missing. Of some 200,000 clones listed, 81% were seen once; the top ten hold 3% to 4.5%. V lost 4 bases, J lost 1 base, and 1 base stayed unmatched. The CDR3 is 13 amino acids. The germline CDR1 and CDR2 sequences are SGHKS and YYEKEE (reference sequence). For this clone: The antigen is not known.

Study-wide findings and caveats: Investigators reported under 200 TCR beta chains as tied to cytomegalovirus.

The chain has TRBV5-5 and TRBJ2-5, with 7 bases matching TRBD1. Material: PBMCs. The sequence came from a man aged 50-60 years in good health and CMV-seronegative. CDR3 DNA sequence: TGTGCCAGCAGCCCAGGGGGCCAAGAGACCCAGTACTTC. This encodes CASSPGGQETQYF.